The clone carrying this T cell receptor beta chain was counted a single time. The data were produced by immunoSEQ multiplex PCR, yet TCRdb's version contains in-frame clones alone and is incomplete. This table holds approximately 330,000 clones, roughly 89% found once. During active infection, Seattle patients enrolled and were then monitored through disease. This CDR3 is 13 amino acids long. Germline assignment: CDR1 MDHEN and CDR2 SYDVKM. V was pared by 7 bases and J by 1 base, with 10 bases between. This entry comes from a study of blood T cell repertoires in COVID-19. The sample taken for sequencing was peripheral blood. This clonotype was obtained from a man in his thirties or forties with COVID-19, enrolled during active disease. The gene calls are TRBV28 and TRBJ1-1; D is undetermined. In DNA form, the CDR3 reads TGTGCCAGCAACCCACATGAGAACACTGAAGCTTTCTTT. Translation gives CASNPHENTEAFF. The full variable domain, its missing parts supplied by reference TRBV28 and TRBJ1-1, is DVKVTQSSRYLVKRTGEKVFLECVQDMDHENMFWYRQDPGLGLRLIYFSYDVKMKEKGDIPEGYSVSREKKERFSLILESASTNQTSMYLCASNPHENTEAFFGQGTRLTVV.